The 3 T cell receptor beta chains presented below share a single source sample, sequenced in a study of neoadjuvant anti-PD-1 for oral cavity cancer. The table came from immunoSEQ multiplex PCR; TCRdb's copy has only in-frame clones and leaves some out. Of fewer than 20,000 clones listed, approximately 68% were seen once; the top ten hold approximately 2.6%. The sequencing used PBMCs, collected before nivolumab (anti-PD-1) treatment. Receptors were obtained from a person between 35 and 79 years old with oral cavity squamous cell carcinoma.

This chain connects TRBV10-1 to TRBJ2-3, with 7 nucleotides matching TRBD2. The junction had 6 bases not matched to a gene; V was cut back by 0 bases and J by 3 bases. Germline V gene data show CDR1 as WNHNN and CDR2 as SYGVQD (reference sequence). The CDR3 consists of 16 residues. The chain's CDR3 is CASSESSSGRTDTQYF. The CDR3 DNA is TGCGCCAGCAGTGAGTCGAGTAGCGGGCGGACAGATACGCAGTATTTT.

The J gene is TRBJ2-5, the V gene TRBV5-1; D gene unclear. Germline CDR1 reads SGHRS; CDR2 reads YFSETQ. The V end was cut by 0 bases, the J end by 0 bases, with 9 bases between. The CDR3 sequence is 15 residues long. CDR3 in DNA: TGCGCCAGCAGCTTGGTATCCCAGAACCAAGAGACCCAGTACTTC. Translating gives CASSLVSQNQETQYF.

V gene TRBV6-1 combines with J gene TRBJ2-1; D is undetermined. This CDR3 region has 15 residues. V lost 4 bases and J 5 bases, leaving 15 bases between the germline ends. Germline CDR1 is MNHNS and CDR2 is SASEGT. The DNA of the CDR3 is TGTGCCAGCAGTGGAGGCCTAAACCAAAACAATGAGCAGTTCTTC. It encodes CASSGGLNQNNEQFF.